Following are 23 T cell receptor beta chains from one sample sequenced in a study of control samples from healthy donors and cancer patients. Sequencing used immunoSEQ multiplex PCR; TCRdb keeps in-frame clones, though not all of them. Of about 160,000 clones in the sample, 96% were seen once. The sequenced material came from blood. These receptors were taken from a young woman in good health.

V and J are TRBV27 and TRBJ2-5; 10 nucleotides match TRBD2. Trimming took 5 bases from V and 1 from J; bases not matched to a gene: 4. CDR1 is MNHEY and CDR2 is SMNVEV in the germline V gene (reference sequence). The CDR3 consists of 15 residues. This chain's CDR3 is CASSVLAGFQETQYF. CDR3 nucleotide sequence: TGTGCCAGCAGTGTACTAGCGGGATTCCAAGAGACCCAGTACTTC.

The rearrangement joins TRBV5-1 to TRBJ1-1; tentatively, D is TRBD1 (6 bases). Germline assignment: CDR1 SGHRS and CDR2 YFSETQ. The CDR3 consists of 14 residues. The ends were cut back, 3 bases at V and 3 bases at J, with 12 bases in the middle. The DNA for the CDR3 is TGCGCCAGCAGCTCGAGGGACATCCACACTGAAGCTTTCTTT. Its protein is CASSSRDIHTEAFF.

The sample holds one count of this clone. CDR3 bases: TGTGCCAGCAGCGTAGGGACCCTGCTCGTTGAGCAGTTCTTC. Its translation is CASSVGTLLVEQFF. The gene calls are TRBV9 and TRBJ2-1; D remains ambiguous. The CDR3 sequence is 14 residues long. In germline, CDR1 is SGDLS, CDR2 YYNGEE. Trimming took 0 bases from V and 9 from J, leaving 13 bases between them.

The chain uses TRBV4-1 and TRBJ1-5; possibly TRBD1 for D (6 bases). Per the germline V gene, CDR1 is MGHRA and CDR2 is YSYEKL. Trimming took off 1 base at V and 1 base at J, with 17 bases between the two ends. The CDR3 is made up of 18 amino acids. The CDR3 is CASSQGAGRGRSNQPQHF. Written as DNA, the CDR3 is TGCGCCAGCAGCCAAGGTGCGGGCAGGGGTCGAAGCAATCAGCCCCAGCATTTT.

The chain combines TRBV28 with TRBJ2-1; D perhaps matches TRBD2 (5 bases). Looked up from germline, CDR1 is MDHEN and CDR2 is SYDVKM. Trimming shortened V by 7 bases and J by 4 bases, and 17 bases separated the two germline ends. The CDR3 contains 15 residues. For the CDR3, the DNA is TGTGCCAGCACCGTTCAGGAGGCCAATTACAATGAGCAGTTCTTC. Translated: CASTVQEANYNEQFF.

This clone has just a few counts. The CDR3 coding sequence is TGTGCCAGCAGCTTCAGTCGTCCTTTGAACACCGGGGAGCTGTTTTTT. This encodes CASSFSRPLNTGELFF. The chain is built from TRBV7-9 and TRBJ2-2; D not resolved. The CDR3 length is 16 residues. V was shortened by 3 bases and J by 1 base, with 12 bases between the two germline ends. Germline V lookup: CDR1 SEHNR, CDR2 FQNEAQ (reference sequence). The variable domain in full, with the rest retrieved from reference TRBV7-9 and TRBJ2-2, is DTGVSQNPRHKITKRGQNVTFRCDPISEHNRLYWYRQTLGQGPEFLTYFQNEAQLEKSRLLSDRFSAERPKGSFSTLEIQRTEQGDSAMYLCASSFSRPLNTGELFFGEGSRLTVL.

The rearrangement links TRBV11-2 to TRBJ1-1, with D hard to call. This CDR3 comprises 11 residues. V gave up 4 bases and J gave up 5 bases, with 5 bases separating them. The germline V gene has CDR1 SGHAT and CDR2 FQNNGV. CDR3 sequence reads: CASSSKTEAFF. The CDR3 DNA is TGTGCCAGCAGCTCGAAGACTGAAGCTTTCTTT.

The rearrangement uses TRBV3-1 (or the pseudogene TRBV3-2) and TRBJ2-1; 9 positions match TRBD2. V was pared by 0 bases and J by 7 bases, with 13 bases of the junction left unmatched. The germline gives CDR1 LGHDT, CDR2 YNNKEL (reference sequence). The length of the CDR3 is 18 residues. CDR3 residues: CASSQELTSGRFGNEQFF. The CDR3 nucleotides read TGTGCCAGCAGCCAAGAATTGACTAGCGGACGCTTCGGGAATGAGCAGTTCTTC.

This chain connects TRBV4-1 to TRBJ1-3; no definite D call. Germline V lookup: CDR1 MGHRA, CDR2 YSYEKL. V lost 1 base and J lost 3, with 16 bases in between. This CDR3 has 17 residues. The CDR3 DNA reads as TGCGCCAGCAGCCAAGTGTTACTTCTGGAGGGTGGAAACACCATATATTTT. Translated: CASSQVLLLEGGNTIYF.

This clone has only one observation. The chain combines TRBV5-1 with TRBJ1-4; D gene ambiguous. CDR1 is SGHRS, CDR2 YFSETQ, per germline. The CDR3 length is 15 residues. V was pared by 2 bases and J by 0 bases, with 8 bases between. CDR3 nucleotide sequence: TGCGCCAGCAGCTTAAAAGATCCAACTAATGAAAAACTGTTTTTT. This encodes CASSLKDPTNEKLFF.

V is TRBV11-2 and J is TRBJ2-3, with D tentatively TRBD2 (5 bases). The germline V and J ends were trimmed by 7 bases and 0 bases, with 8 bases remaining between them. In germline, CDR1 is SGHAT, CDR2 FQNNGV. The CDR3 totals 13 residues. The CDR3 is CASKRYSTDTQYF. In DNA form, the CDR3 reads TGTGCCAGCAAGCGGTATAGCACAGATACGCAGTATTTT.

The chain carries TRBV6-1 and TRBJ1-2, with 11 bases aligning to TRBD1. J was trimmed by 6 bases and V by 4 bases; bases with no gene match: 10. The CDR3 spans 16 residues. Per the germline V gene, CDR1 is MNHNS and CDR2 is SASEGT. The CDR3 is CASSGGRTGGFNGYTF. The CDR3 DNA follows: TGTGCCAGCAGTGGGGGCCGGACAGGGGGCTTTAATGGCTACACCTTC.

The J gene is TRBJ2-1, the V gene TRBV10-3; D is possibly TRBD2 (6 bases). V lost 5 bases to trimming and J lost 4 bases, with 9 bases between them. The CDR3 has 13 residues. From germline, CDR1 is ENHRY and CDR2 SYGVKD. The CDR3 here is CAISRLGYNEQFF. The DNA of the CDR3 is TGTGCCATCAGTAGACTAGGGTACAATGAGCAGTTCTTC.

J is TRBJ1-2 and V is TRBV6-5, with D perhaps matching TRBD1 (6 bases). Germline-derived CDR1 and CDR2 are MNHEY and SVGAGI. The CDR3 contains 16 residues. V lost 0 bases and J 4 bases, leaving 15 bases between the germline ends. CDR3 sequence: CASSYSRGASGYGYTF. The DNA of the CDR3 is TGTGCCAGCAGTTACTCGCGGGGGGCGTCAGGCTATGGCTACACCTTC.

This chain connects TRBV14 to TRBJ2-7; the D is unclear. The V gene's germline CDR1 is SGHDN and CDR2 FVKESK. V was trimmed by 4 bases and J by 0 bases, leaving 13 bases between them. The CDR3 is 15 residues long. The CDR3 is CASSPLGAASYEQYF. CDR3 DNA: TGTGCCAGCAGCCCCTTGGGCGCAGCCTCCTACGAGCAGTACTTC.

This sequence joins TRBV28 and TRBJ1-1, with D possibly being TRBD1 (6 bases). CDR1 is MDHEN, CDR2 SYDVKM, per germline. With 3 bases removed from V and 5 bases from J, the gap between germline ends came to 10 bases. This CDR3 spans 13 amino acids. CDR3 bases: TGTGCCAGCAGTTTTATCCAGGGGACTGAAGCTTTCTTT. It specifies CASSFIQGTEAFF.

This chain links TRBV2 with TRBJ1-5; D may be TRBD1 (6 bases). Trimming stripped 3 bases from V and 11 bases from J, with 14 bases between. Germline CDR1 SNHLY, CDR2 FYNNEI. The CDR3 is 13 amino acids. CDR3 residues: CASSDGGGRAQHF. The CDR3 nucleotides are TGTGCCAGCAGTGACGGGGGGGGCCGGGCCCAGCATTTT.

This clone was recorded once. The chain carries TRBV5-4 and TRBJ1-2, with D possibly matching TRBD1 (6 bases). V was clipped by 6 bases and J by 8 bases, with 26 bases between them. CDR1 SGHNT and CDR2 YYREEE come from the germline V gene (reference sequence). The CDR3 runs to 16 residues. CDR3 sequence: CASKTNMDIPGVGYTF. The CDR3 DNA reads TGTGCCAGCAAAACCAATATGGACATCCCAGGGGTCGGCTACACCTTC. Using reference TRBV5-4 and TRBJ1-2 for the parts outside the CDR3, the full variable domain is ETGVTQSPTHLIKTRGQQVTLRCSSQSGHNTVSWYQQALGQGPQFIFQYYREEENGRGNFPPRFSGLQFPNYSSELNVNALELDDSALYLCASKTNMDIPGVGYTFGSGTRLTVV.

This chain uses TRBV6-1 with TRBJ1-3; D is undetermined. The CDR3 is 14 amino acids. V gave up 2 bases and J gave up 7 bases, with 12 bases separating them. In germline, CDR1 is MNHNS, CDR2 SASEGT. The CDR3 sequence: CASSELRFQNTIYF. The CDR3 region has the DNA TGTGCCAGCAGTGAACTGAGGTTCCAGAACACCATATATTTT.

The V call is TRBV28, the J call TRBJ2-1; 7 bases match TRBD1. Trimming took 6 bases from V and 5 from J; bases not matched to a gene: 19. The CDR3 totals 18 residues. In germline, CDR1 is MDHEN, CDR2 SYDVKM. The CDR3: CASSSYYQPDRRDNEQFF. The CDR3 DNA reads TGTGCCAGCAGCTCGTACTACCAACCGGACAGGAGAGACAATGAGCAGTTCTTC.

This chain joins TRBV13 and TRBJ1-2; tentative D call: TRBD1 (6 bases). Trimming took 2 bases from V and 6 from J, leaving 10 bases between them. The V gene's germline CDR1 is PRHDT and CDR2 FYEKMQ (reference sequence). The CDR3 sequence is 13 residues long. The DNA for the CDR3 is TGTGCCAGCAGCTTACAGGGGACCCATGGCTACACCTTC. It codes for CASSLQGTHGYTF.

This clone was observed a single time. This sequence joins TRBV6-6 and TRBJ1-1; a possible D gene is TRBD1 (6 bases). The CDR3 consists of 15 residues. V lost 2 bases, J lost 3 bases, and 13 bases lay in between. Germline CDR1 is MNHNY and CDR2 is SVGAGI (reference sequence). The CDR3 DNA follows: TGTGCCAGCAGTTACGAACAGGGTTGGGACACTGAAGCTTTCTTT. Translated: CASSYEQGWDTEAFF.

This rearrangement joins TRBV28 to TRBJ1-1; 8 nucleotides line up with TRBD1. This CDR3 is 17 amino acids long. Germline CDR1 reads MDHEN; CDR2 reads SYDVKM. V shed 5 bases, J shed 7 bases, and the junction held 18 bases outside the gene matches. The CDR3 DNA sequence: TGTGCCAGCAGTCCCCGGACAGGGTTGGGATTTGGTGGTGAAGCTTTCTTT. Residues: CASSPRTGLGFGGEAFF.